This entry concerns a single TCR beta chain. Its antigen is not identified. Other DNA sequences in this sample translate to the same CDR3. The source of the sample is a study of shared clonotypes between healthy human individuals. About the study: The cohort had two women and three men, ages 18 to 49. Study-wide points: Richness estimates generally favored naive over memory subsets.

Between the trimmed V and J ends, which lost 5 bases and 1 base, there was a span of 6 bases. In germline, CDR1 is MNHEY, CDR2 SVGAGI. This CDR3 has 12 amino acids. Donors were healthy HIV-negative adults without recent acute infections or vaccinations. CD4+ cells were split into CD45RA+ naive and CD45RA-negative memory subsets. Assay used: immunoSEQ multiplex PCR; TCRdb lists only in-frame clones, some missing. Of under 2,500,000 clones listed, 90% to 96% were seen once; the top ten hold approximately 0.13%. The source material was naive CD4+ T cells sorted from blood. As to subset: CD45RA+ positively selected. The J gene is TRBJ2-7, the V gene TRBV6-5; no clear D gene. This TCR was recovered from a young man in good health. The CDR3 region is CASSRSSYEQYF. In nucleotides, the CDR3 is TGTGCCAGCAGTAGGAGTTCCTACGAGCAGTACTTC.